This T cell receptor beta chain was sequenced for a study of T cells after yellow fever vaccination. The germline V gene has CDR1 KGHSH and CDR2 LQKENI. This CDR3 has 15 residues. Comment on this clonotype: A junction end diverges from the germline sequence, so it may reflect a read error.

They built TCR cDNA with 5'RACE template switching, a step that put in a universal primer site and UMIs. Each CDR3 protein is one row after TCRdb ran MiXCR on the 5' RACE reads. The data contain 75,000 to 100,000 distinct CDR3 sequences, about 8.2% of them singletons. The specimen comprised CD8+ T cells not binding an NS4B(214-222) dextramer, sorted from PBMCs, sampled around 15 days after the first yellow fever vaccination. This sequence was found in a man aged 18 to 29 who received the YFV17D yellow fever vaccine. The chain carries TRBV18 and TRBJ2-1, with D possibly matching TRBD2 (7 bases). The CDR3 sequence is CDSSPRGGLYNEQFF. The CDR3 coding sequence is TGTGACAGCTCACCTAGGGGGGGCCTCTACAATGAGCAGTTCTTC.